The T cell receptor beta chain under discussion was sequenced for a study of blood T cells in healthy people across ages. The donors, healthy Caucasians from Russia, were aged roughly 6 to 90. Points from the study as a whole: Long-lived donors carried more naive CD4+ cells and greater diversity than aged donors.

Through a sample-barcoded 5' primer and a J-beta primer mix, a second PCR was run for 7 to 11 cycles. TCRdb re-called the 5' RACE reads through MiXCR, storing one row per CDR3 protein. This repertoire shows about 1,500,000 distinct CDR3 sequences, approximately 28% found once; its top ten account for roughly 8%. Only a few counts were recorded for this clonotype. What it binds is unknown. This sequence originates from a woman aged 30 to 39 in good health. Sequencing was done on a sample of blood.

For the CDR3, the DNA is TGTGCCAGCAGCCCGAGAGGGTGGTCCGGGACAGGGAGGACAGATACGCAGTATTTT. Its translation: CASSPRGWSGTGRTDTQYF. The rearrangement joins TRBV9 to TRBJ2-3, with TRBD1 identical over 9 bases. The CDR3 sequence is 19 residues long. Looked up from germline, CDR1 is SGDLS and CDR2 is YYNGEE. The J segment lost 3 bases and the V segment lost 4 bases, leaving 18 bases of the junction unmatched.